These 30 T cell receptor beta chains originate from one sample sequenced in a study of blood T cell repertoires in COVID-19 (dated by TCRdb to about 2020). Libraries were constructed by the immunoSEQ multiplex PCR assay. TCRdb provides this immuneACCESS table in a form limited to in-frame rearrangements. Some clones are lacking; in checked studies, under half of them reflect an unresolved V gene, and why the rest are absent is not known. This sample gives fewer than 250,000 clones in total; 88% of them show up just once. The ten top clones hold over 1.5% of the sample. Sample: peripheral blood. These receptor sequences come from a man aged 65-85 years with acute or convalescent COVID-19.

The chain uses TRBV24-1 and TRBJ2-5; TRBD2 is a possible D gene (6 bases). V was cut by 3 bases and J by 4 bases, with 11 bases left in between. The germline gives CDR1 KGHDR, CDR2 SFDVKD. The CDR3 spans 14 residues. CDR3 DNA sequence: TGTGCCACCAGTGATCCGGGAGCGGGAGAGACCCAGTACTTC. It translates to CATSDPGAGETQYF.

The gene calls are TRBV2 and TRBJ1-2, with 9 nucleotides matching TRBD1. Germline CDR1 is SNHLY and CDR2 is FYNNEI. This CDR3 spans 15 amino acids. Trimming removed 1 base from V and 7 bases from J; junction bases left unmatched: 7. The CDR3 DNA reads as TGTGCCAGCAGTGAAGTAACAGGGGGCTATAGTGGCTACACCTTC. Translation: CASSEVTGGYSGYTF.

J is TRBJ2-3 and V is TRBV13; TRBD1 matches at 7 bases. CDR1 and CDR2 from the germline V gene are PRHDT and FYEKMQ (reference sequence). The CDR3 has 14 residues. Trimming took 6 bases from V and 5 from J; bases not matched to a gene: 8. In DNA, the CDR3 is TGTGCCAGCAGGGACGCAGGGGGTGGAGATACGCAGTATTTT. It is translated as CASRDAGGGDTQYF.

The table lists this clone with a few counts. At the DNA level, this CDR3 is encoded by other sequences in the same sample as well. V is TRBV5-6 and J is TRBJ2-7; D possibly corresponds to TRBD2 (5 bases). Trimming took off 3 bases at V and 4 bases at J, with 5 bases between the two ends. The germline V gene encodes CDR1 SGHDT and CDR2 YYEEEE. The CDR3 is made up of 11 amino acids. DNA of the CDR3: TGTGCCAGCAGCTCGGGATACGAGCAGTACTTC. It translates to CASSSGYEQYF.

CDR3 in amino acids: CASSATGIGYTF. The CDR3 coding sequence is TGTGCCAGCAGCGCGACAGGGATAGGCTACACCTTC. The rearrangement uses TRBV12-3 or TRBV12-4 and TRBJ1-2; 7 bases agree with TRBD1. The CDR3 is 12 amino acids. Trimming at V came to 6 bases and at J to 8 bases, leaving 6 bases not matched to a gene.

This chain joins TRBV5-1 and TRBJ1-1; unclear D gene. V was trimmed by 0 bases and J by 7 bases, leaving 16 bases between them. CDR1 and CDR2 (germline): SGHRS, YFSETQ. There are 15 residues in the CDR3. The DNA for the CDR3 is TGCGCCAGCAGCTTGGTCGCATCGGACGGGAGTGAAGCTTTCTTT. Translating gives CASSLVASDGSEAFF.

V and J are TRBV9 and TRBJ1-1; 8 bases match TRBD1. Germline values: CDR1 SGDLS, CDR2 YYNGEE. The CDR3 has 16 amino acids. V lost 0 bases and J lost 4; bases outside the gene matches: 8. This CDR3 is CASSVGPTGGGTEAFF. The CDR3, as DNA: TGTGCCAGCAGCGTAGGACCCACAGGGGGGGGCACTGAAGCTTTCTTT.

The chain is built from TRBV7-3 and TRBJ2-2, with 10 bases identical to TRBD2. Germline trimming cut 2 bases from V and 1 base from J; bases unmatched to any gene: 10. This CDR3 has 19 amino acids. The germline V gene has CDR1 SGHTA and CDR2 FQGTGA. The CDR3 sequence: CASSLSVLAGIWNTGELFF. In DNA form, the CDR3 reads TGTGCCAGCAGCTTATCGGTACTAGCGGGGATTTGGAACACCGGGGAGCTGTTTTTT.

This sequence joins TRBV18 and TRBJ1-2, with TRBD1 identical over 7 bases. CDR1 and CDR2 (germline): KGHSH, LQKENI. After removal of 5 bases from V and 0 bases from J, the junction contained 6 bases not matched to a gene. The CDR3 length is 15 residues. CDR3 protein: CASSTQGGANYGYTF. CDR3 sequence (DNA): TGTGCCAGCTCAACGCAGGGGGGAGCTAACTATGGCTACACCTTC.

This rearrangement joins TRBV5-1 to TRBJ1-5; D is possibly TRBD1 (6 bases). The V gene's germline CDR1 is SGHRS and CDR2 YFSETQ. V was pared by 2 bases and J by 5 bases, with 8 bases between. The CDR3 runs to 13 residues. For the CDR3, the DNA is TGCGCCAGCAGCTTTTCAGGGGATCAGCCCCAGCATTTT. This gives the protein CASSFSGDQPQHF.

The chain combines TRBV19 with TRBJ2-2; D ambiguous. V lost 7 bases and J lost 1, with 13 bases in between. The CDR3 loop spans 15 amino acids. From germline, CDR1 is LNHDA and CDR2 SQIVND (reference sequence). DNA of the CDR3: TGTGCCAGTACCACTCTCGGCGGGAACACCGGGGAGCTGTTTTTT. It translates to CASTTLGGNTGELFF.

The rearrangement uses TRBV28 and TRBJ2-7; TRBD2 matches at 10 bases. V shed 4 bases, J shed 3 bases, and the junction held 6 bases outside the gene matches. The CDR3 contains 15 residues. CDR1 and CDR2 from the germline V gene are MDHEN and SYDVKM. DNA for the CDR3: TGTGCCAGCAGTTCCCAACTAGCGGGACGCTACGAGCAGTACTTC. It encodes CASSSQLAGRYEQYF. Together with reference TRBV28 and TRBJ2-7, the CDR3 gives the full variable domain: DVKVTQSSRYLVKRTGEKVFLECVQDMDHENMFWYRQDPGLGLRLIYFSYDVKMKEKGDIPEGYSVSREKKERFSLILESASTNQTSMYLCASSSQLAGRYEQYFGPGTRLTVT.

The chain has TRBV9 and TRBJ2-1; TRBD1 agrees at 7 bases. Germline trimming cut 0 bases from V and 7 bases from J; bases unmatched to any gene: 7. Germline V gene sequence: CDR1 SGDLS, CDR2 YYNGEE. The CDR3 runs to 15 residues. The CDR3: CASSVAAAGGNEQFF. In DNA, the CDR3 is TGTGCCAGCAGCGTAGCGGCGGCAGGGGGAAATGAGCAGTTCTTC. Looking up the rest from reference TRBV9 and TRBJ2-1 gives the full variable domain: DSGVTQTPKHLITATGQRVTLRCSPRSGDLSVYWYQQSLDQGLQFLIQYYNGEERAKGNILERFSAQQFPDLHSELNLSSLELGDSALYFCASSVAAAGGNEQFFGPGTRLTVL.

The chain links TRBV18 to TRBJ2-7; the D is unclear. V shed 3 bases and J shed 1 base, with 13 bases lying between them. Germline V gene data show CDR1 as KGHSH and CDR2 as LQKENI. The length of the CDR3 is 15 residues. The CDR3, as DNA: TGTGCCAGCTCACCTATAATGGGCGAGTCCTACGAGCAGTACTTC. Residues: CASSPIMGESYEQYF.

CDR3 region: CASSTAGPQYF. The CDR3, as DNA: TGTGCCAGCAGTACAGCAGGGCCCCAGTACTTC. The V call is TRBV12-3 or TRBV12-4, the J call TRBJ2-5; a weak D match, TRBD1 (5 bases). Trimming removed 5 bases from V and 9 bases from J, with 10 bases in between. CDR3 size: 11 residues.

This rearrangement joins TRBV5-1 to TRBJ2-1, with D perhaps TRBD1 (5 bases). This CDR3 comprises 16 residues. Trimming took off 1 base at V and 2 bases at J, with 13 bases between the two ends. Germline V gene sequence: CDR1 SGHRS, CDR2 YFSETQ. The CDR3 region has the DNA TGCGCCAGCAGCTTGACCCAGGGTTTAGCCTACAATGAGCAGTTCTTC. Protein product: CASSLTQGLAYNEQFF.

In its sample, this clone was seen once. CDR3 in amino acids: CASSLAPGSETQYF. The DNA of the CDR3 is TGCGCCAGCAGCTTGGCCCCCGGGTCGGAGACCCAGTACTTC. The gene calls are TRBV5-1 and TRBJ2-5; D gene uncertain. The CDR3 contains 14 residues. Trimming removed 0 bases at V and 5 bases at J, with 11 bases between. The V gene's germline CDR1 is SGHRS and CDR2 YFSETQ.

V gene TRBV29-1 combines with J gene TRBJ2-7; TRBD1 matches 9 bases. V gave up 2 bases and J gave up 5 bases; unmatched junction bases: 10. Germline V CDR1 and CDR2: SQVTM, ANQGSEA. The CDR3 runs to 15 residues. CDR3 sequence: CSVEQAGQGLNEQYF. In nucleotides, the CDR3 is TGCAGCGTTGAACAGGCGGGACAGGGCTTAAACGAGCAGTACTTC.

V gene TRBV16 combines with J gene TRBJ2-5, with D hard to call. The V gene's germline CDR1 is KGHSY and CDR2 FQNENV. The CDR3 totals 12 residues. The V gene lost 0 bases and the J gene lost 5 bases, with 4 bases spanning the gap. The CDR3 DNA reads TGTGCCAGCAGCCAATCGAGGGAGACCCAGTACTTC. This encodes CASSQSRETQYF.

The chain is built from TRBV20-1 and TRBJ1-1; D call uncertain. The CDR3 has 12 residues. Between the trimmed V and J ends, which lost 3 bases and 4 bases, there was a span of 9 bases. CDR1 and CDR2 from the germline V gene are DFQATT and SNEGSKA (reference sequence). CDR3 sequence (DNA): TGCAGTGCTAGTACGGGTGGCACTGAAGCTTTCTTT. Amino acids: CSASTGGTEAFF.

The V gene is TRBV4-3, the J gene TRBJ2-5; D is possibly TRBD1 (6 bases). Germline V gene lookup returns CDR1 LGHNA and CDR2 YSLEER. This CDR3 has 15 residues. Trimming left V 0 bases short and J 3 bases short, with 11 bases between. The CDR3 nucleotides read TGCGCCAGCAGCCAAGACCACAGGGTAGAAGAGACCCAGTACTTC. Translated: CASSQDHRVEETQYF.

The chain joins TRBV18 to TRBJ1-5; D is uncertain. The CDR3 has 15 amino acids. V gave up 5 bases and J gave up 1 base, with 12 bases separating them. Germline values: CDR1 KGHSH, CDR2 LQKENI. This CDR3 is CASSFGISSNQPQHF. The CDR3 coding sequence is TGTGCCAGCTCATTCGGGATTTCAAGCAATCAGCCCCAGCATTTT. The full variable domain, its missing parts supplied by reference TRBV18 and TRBJ1-5, is NAGVMQNPRHLVRRRGQEARLRCSPMKGHSHVYWYRQLPEEGLKFMVYLQKENIIDESGMPKERFSAEFPKEGPSILRIQQVVRGDSAAYFCASSFGISSNQPQHFGDGTRLSIL.

This clone has just one count. The rearrangement links TRBV2 to TRBJ2-2; D not resolved. V lost 6 bases, J lost 3 bases, and 8 bases lay in between. This CDR3 region has 13 residues. Germline lookup yields CDR1 SNHLY and CDR2 FYNNEI. The CDR3 region is CASRFTDTGELFF. CDR3 DNA: TGTGCCAGCAGGTTTACTGACACCGGGGAGCTGTTTTTT.

The chain has TRBV7-2 and TRBJ1-1, with D maybe TRBD1 (5 bases). Germline V gives CDR1 SGHTA, CDR2 FQGNSA. The CDR3 is made up of 13 amino acids. Trimming shortened V by 4 bases and J by 4 bases, and 10 bases separated the two germline ends. The CDR3 DNA sequence: TGTGCCAGCAGCTCACAGGTTGGCACTGAAGCTTTCTTT. Translating it yields CASSSQVGTEAFF.

This clone was detected only once. V usage is TRBV5-1 and J usage is TRBJ2-7, with TRBD1 as a possible D gene (6 bases). The V end was cut by 4 bases, the J end by 0 bases, with 17 bases between. The germline CDR1 and CDR2 sequences are SGHRS and YFSETQ. The CDR3 is made up of 16 amino acids. CDR3: CASSQNPQGLSYEQYF. CDR3 DNA sequence: TGCGCCAGCAGCCAAAACCCACAGGGCCTCTCCTACGAGCAGTACTTC.

This clone is a singleton in its sample. The chain carries TRBV11-2 and TRBJ2-2; D uncertain. Trimming took off 1 base at V and 4 bases at J, with 7 bases between the two ends. The CDR3 extends over 14 amino acids. Germline V gene sequence: CDR1 SGHAT, CDR2 FQNNGV. DNA of the CDR3: TGTGCCAGCAGCTTAGGGCACAGCACCGGGGAGCTGTTTTTT. Its translation is CASSLGHSTGELFF.

This chain connects TRBV10-3 to TRBJ2-3; 10 bases line up with TRBD2. The CDR3 sequence is 15 residues long. With 9 bases clipped from V and 5 bases from J, the junction kept 11 bases outside the gene matches. Germline-derived CDR1 and CDR2 are ENHRY and SYGVKD. The CDR3 sequence is CAMGASGRAGDTQYF. The CDR3 DNA sequence: TGTGCCATGGGGGCCAGCGGGAGGGCTGGAGATACGCAGTATTTT.

The chain links TRBV14 to TRBJ1-6, with D unclear. The V end lost 1 base, the J end lost 6 bases, and 4 bases lay between the germline ends. The germline V gene has CDR1 SGHDN and CDR2 FVKESK. The CDR3 has 13 residues. The CDR3 loop is CASSQGANSPLHF. The CDR3 DNA is TGTGCCAGCAGCCAAGGGGCTAATTCACCCCTCCACTTT. The whole variable domain, filled in from reference TRBV14 and TRBJ1-6, reads EAGVTQFPSHSVIEKGQTVTLRCDPISGHDNLYWYRRVMGKEIKFLLHFVKESKQDESGMPNNRFLAERTGGTYSTLKVQPAELEDSGVYFCASSQGANSPLHFGNGTRLTVT.

This chain joins TRBV3-1 (or the pseudogene TRBV3-2) and TRBJ2-1; 7 bases match TRBD1. CDR1 is LGHDT and CDR2 is YNNKEL in the germline V gene (reference sequence). J lost 0 bases, V lost 1 base, and 9 bases had no gene match. This CDR3 has 18 amino acids. CDR3 in DNA: TGTGCCAGCAGCCAAGTGGACAGGATCTTTAGCTCCTACAATGAGCAGTTCTTC. Amino acids: CASSQVDRIFSSYNEQFF.

In this sample, this clone turned up once. This chain uses TRBV7-3 with TRBJ2-1; 11 nucleotides line up with TRBD1. The CDR3 totals 16 residues. The germline CDR1 and CDR2 sequences are SGHTA and FQGTGA. The V gene end was trimmed by 1 base and the J gene end by 8 bases; junction bases not matched to a gene: 7. The CDR3 DNA follows: TGTGCCAGCAGCTTAAGTCTGGGACAGGGGGAAGATGAGCAGTTCTTC. It specifies CASSLSLGQGEDEQFF.